The rows below give T cell receptor beta chains drawn from one sample of a study of cytomegalovirus exposure and HLA in healthy donors. TCRdb keeps only in-frame clones here, not all; method: immunoSEQ multiplex PCR. The table shows about 190,000 clones, with around 75% occurring only once. The sequenced material came from PBMCs. These receptors originate from a woman in her twenties or thirties in good health and CMV-seropositive. CDR3s leave out the opening cysteine and the closing phenylalanine or tryptophan. Each record gives: V gene, D gene, CDR3 length, clone size, CDR3 protein. A D gene is named only where the DNA matches it firmly. Clone sizes are given selectively: once, few, many, or a class where the clone is expanded.

V gene: TRBV27; D gene: TRBD2; CDR3 length: 13; clone size: .; CDR3 protein: ASKSGTSGYNEQF
V gene: TRBV19; D gene: .; CDR3 length: 12; clone size: once; CDR3 protein: ASREATGIQPQH
V gene: TRBV7-7; D gene: .; CDR3 length: 12; clone size: .; CDR3 protein: ASSVSGTQETQY
V gene: TRBV19; D gene: TRBD1; CDR3 length: 12; clone size: .; CDR3 protein: AGSGTGGFQPQH
V gene: TRBV7-2; D gene: .; CDR3 length: 14; clone size: .; CDR3 protein: ASSLEGVRANTEAF
V gene: TRBV25-1; D gene: .; CDR3 length: 14; clone size: .; CDR3 protein: ASSEFPSGAEETQY
V gene: TRBV28; D gene: .; CDR3 length: 13; clone size: once; CDR3 protein: ASSFFQIAKNIQY
V gene: TRBV19; D gene: .; CDR3 length: 12; clone size: .; CDR3 protein: ASSIRDIGYEQY
V gene: TRBV11-2; D gene: .; CDR3 length: 12; clone size: .; CDR3 protein: ASSLGSNSYEQY
V gene: TRBV19; D gene: .; CDR3 length: 14; clone size: .; CDR3 protein: ASSISRGTGANVLT
V gene: TRBV9; D gene: .; CDR3 length: 11; clone size: .; CDR3 protein: ASKPVGEDTQY
V gene: TRBV19; D gene: .; CDR3 length: 14; clone size: .; CDR3 protein: ASSDPGNKAGNTIY
V gene: TRBV2; D gene: TRBD2; CDR3 length: 13; clone size: .; CDR3 protein: ASSLAGGFSDTQY
V gene: TRBV4-2; D gene: .; CDR3 length: 13; clone size: once; CDR3 protein: ASSPGGGGSYEQY
V gene: TRBV2; D gene: .; CDR3 length: 13; clone size: .; CDR3 protein: ASSEKGIGITTQY
V gene: TRBV2; D gene: TRBD1; CDR3 length: 11; clone size: .; CDR3 protein: ASSSGTAYGYT
V gene: TRBV27; D gene: .; CDR3 length: 13; clone size: .; CDR3 protein: ASSLRPWASDTQY
V gene: TRBV4-1; D gene: .; CDR3 length: 13; clone size: .; CDR3 protein: ASSQDRGIPDRQY
V gene: TRBV18; D gene: TRBD1; CDR3 length: 12; clone size: .; CDR3 protein: ASSLRQGVNEQY
V gene: TRBV28; D gene: TRBD1; CDR3 length: 14; clone size: .; CDR3 protein: VSSTPTGIGNQPQH
V gene: TRBV2; D gene: .; CDR3 length: 13; clone size: .; CDR3 protein: ASNEGQGSQETQY
V gene: TRBV6-5; D gene: .; CDR3 length: 10; clone size: few; CDR3 protein: ASSPTGNEQF
V gene: TRBV25-1; D gene: .; CDR3 length: 13; clone size: .; CDR3 protein: ARSYDGISGNTIY
V gene: TRBV28; D gene: TRBD1; CDR3 length: 13; clone size: once; CDR3 protein: ASRAGTGVTGELF